This T cell receptor beta chain was recorded in a study of CD8 T cells in Susac syndrome. Study overall: Patients with Susac syndrome were, at the time of blood collection, therapy-naive, maintained on corticosteroids, or maintained on intravenous immunoglobulin alone.

cDNA came from approximately 0.5 to 1 ug RNA primed by random hexamers. Coverage of TCR beta CDR3 amplification by immunoSEQ multiplex PCR extended to 54 Vbeta and 13 Jbeta. TCRdb passed the immunoSEQ multiplex PCR reads through MiXCR, listing each CDR3 protein once. This sample has about 180,000 distinct CDR3 sequences; 94% occur once, and the top ten carry roughly 0.11%. Diagnostic criteria defined recently for definite or probable disease were met by the Susac syndrome patients. There are 16 residues in the CDR3. From germline, CDR1 is GTSNPN and CDR2 SVGIG (reference sequence). With 2 bases clipped from V and 6 bases from J, the junction kept 12 bases outside the gene matches.

The material sequenced was CD4+ T cells from PBMCs. The chain uses TRBV30 and TRBJ2-3; 9 nucleotides agree with TRBD1. The receptor was isolated from a human donor with Susac syndrome. The CDR3 region is CAWSITLGGTGDTQYF. In DNA, the CDR3 is TGTGCCTGGAGTATCACGCTGGGAGGGACAGGGGATACGCAGTATTTT.